What follows are 27 T cell receptor beta chains derived from one specimen sequenced in a study of cytomegalovirus exposure and HLA in healthy donors. 13 Jbeta primers and 60 Vbeta primers were used for the PCR. Here immunoSEQ multiplex PCR was the method, and the copy in TCRdb shows in-frame clones only, minus some. The sample consists of roughly 150,000 clones, about 85% of them appearing once. Material for sequencing was PBMCs. These receptors were taken from a man aged 50 or older in good health and CMV-seropositive.

This chain connects TRBV11-3 to TRBJ2-3; the D gene is possibly TRBD1 (5 bases). V was shortened by 0 bases and J by 5 bases, with 12 bases between the two germline ends. CDR1 and CDR2 (germline): SGHNT, YENEEA. The CDR3 covers 15 residues. As DNA, the CDR3 is TGTGCCAGCAGCTTAGATGGGGCTTCACGAGATACGCAGTATTTT. It is translated as CASSLDGASRDTQYF.

The chain links TRBV14 to TRBJ2-7, with TRBD2 matching over 7 bases. The CDR3 covers 15 residues. Germline V gene lookup returns CDR1 SGHDN and CDR2 FVKESK. V trimming: 4 bases; J trimming: 3 bases; junction bases outside the gene matches: 9. This chain's CDR3 is CASSPLGRELYEQYF. The CDR3 region has the DNA TGTGCCAGCAGCCCCCTGGGGAGGGAGCTCTACGAGCAGTACTTC.

The CDR3 sequence: CASSPVVGSEQYF. CDR3 coding DNA: TGTGCCAGCAGCCCGGTCGTGGGCTCCGAGCAGTACTTC. The chain employs TRBV11-2 and TRBJ2-7, with D uncertain. The CDR3 is made up of 13 amino acids. The germline V gene encodes CDR1 SGHAT and CDR2 FQNNGV. The V and J ends lost 5 bases and 6 bases respectively, with 14 bases between them. The full variable domain, its missing parts supplied by reference TRBV11-2 and TRBJ2-7, is EAGVAQSPRYKIIEKRQSVAFWCNPISGHATLYWYQQILGQGPKLLIQFQNNGVVDDSQLPKDRFSAERLKGVDSTLKIQPAKLEDSAVYLCASSPVVGSEQYFGPGTRLTVT.

The V call is TRBV20-1, the J call TRBJ1-4; D is unclear. Trimming pared 5 bases from V and 8 bases from J, leaving 6 bases between. The CDR3 length is 10 residues. Germline CDR1 and CDR2: DFQATT and SNEGSKA (reference sequence). CDR3 DNA: TGCAGTGCTTCCCGGGAAAAACTGTTTTTT. Translation: CSASREKLFF.

The rearrangement joins TRBV5-1 to TRBJ1-1; 11 positions agree with TRBD1. The CDR3 extends over 14 amino acids. Germline CDR1 and CDR2: SGHRS and YFSETQ. V lost 4 bases, J lost 4 bases, and 3 bases stayed unmatched. Here the CDR3 reads CASSPGTGGTEAFF. The CDR3 coding sequence is TGCGCCAGCAGCCCCGGGACAGGGGGCACTGAAGCTTTCTTT. Drawing the rest from reference TRBV5-1 and TRBJ1-1, the complete variable domain is KAGVTQTPRYLIKTRGQQVTLSCSPISGHRSVSWYQQTPGQGLQFLFEYFSETQRNKGNFPGRFSGRQFSNSRSEMNVSTLELGDSALYLCASSPGTGGTEAFFGQGTRLTVV.

The chain joins TRBV7-9 to TRBJ2-3; 9 bases agree with TRBD2. The germline CDR1 and CDR2 sequences are SEHNR and FQNEAQ (reference sequence). CDR3 length: 16 amino acids. V lost 7 bases, J lost 0 bases, and 8 bases stayed unmatched. The CDR3, as DNA: TGTGCCAGCACAGTCGGGACTAGCACCAGCACAGATACGCAGTATTTT. This encodes CASTVGTSTSTDTQYF.

The J gene is TRBJ1-2, the V gene TRBV28, with D hard to call. Germline assignment: CDR1 MDHEN and CDR2 SYDVKM. CDR3 length equals 14 residues. Trimming stripped 2 bases from V and 0 bases from J, with 7 bases between. In DNA, the CDR3 is TGTGCCAGCAGTTTAGGGCAAACTAACTATGGCTACACCTTC. It encodes CASSLGQTNYGYTF.

CDR3 DNA: TGTGCCAGTCCGCCCGGGACAGGGGGCCGCTATGGCTACACCTTC. It codes for CASPPGTGGRYGYTF. The chain joins TRBV30 to TRBJ1-2; 12 bases agree with TRBD1. Unmatched junction bases numbered 11, after V lost 8 bases and J lost 4 bases. The V gene's germline CDR1 is GTSNPN and CDR2 SVGIG (reference sequence). CDR3 size: 15 residues.

The chain couples TRBV4-2 to TRBJ2-2; D may be TRBD2 (5 bases). Germline V gene lookup returns CDR1 LGHNA and CDR2 YNFKEQ. V lost 4 bases and J lost 7, with 19 bases in between. CDR3 length equals 16 residues. The CDR3 loop is CASSRELGRGGGELFF. In DNA form, the CDR3 reads TGTGCCAGCAGCCGGGAACTAGGGAGAGGTGGCGGGGAGCTGTTTTTT.

V is TRBV9 and J is TRBJ1-6; D perhaps matches TRBD1 (6 bases). Trimming cost V 2 bases and J 9 bases, with 12 bases left between them. This CDR3 has 14 residues. Germline CDR1 reads SGDLS; CDR2 reads YYNGEE. CDR3 DNA: TGTGCCAGCAGCGTGGGAGGGGGAGGTTCACCCCTCCACTTT. Its translation: CASSVGGGGSPLHF.

The sample holds one count of this clone. A junction end diverges from the germline sequence, so it may reflect a read error. This sequence joins TRBV5-1 and TRBJ2-4; 7 positions match TRBD1. CDR1 and CDR2 (germline): SGHRS, YFSETQ. CDR3 length: 14 residues. CDR3 bases: TGCGCCAGCAGCTCCGGGACAGCCCAAAACATTCAGTACTTC. Translated: CASSSGTAQNIQYF.

The chain carries TRBV28 and TRBJ1-2; D is ambiguous. The CDR3 runs 11 residues. Germline values: CDR1 MDHEN, CDR2 SYDVKM. V lost 8 bases to trimming and J lost 7 bases, with 11 bases between them. The CDR3 DNA is TGTGCCAGCTTGCGGGAGACTGGCTACACCTTC. Its translation is CASLRETGYTF.

The table lists this clone with a few counts. This specimen includes other DNA sequences encoding the same CDR3. This rearrangement joins TRBV28 to TRBJ2-7; TRBD1 matches at 7 bases. Germline V lookup: CDR1 MDHEN, CDR2 SYDVKM. V shed 6 bases, J shed 3 bases, and the junction held 2 bases outside the gene matches. The length of the CDR3 is 12 residues. The CDR3 is CASRTGSYEQYF. In DNA form, the CDR3 reads TGTGCCAGCAGGACAGGGAGCTACGAGCAGTACTTC.

The sample holds one count of this clone. The CDR3 loop is CASSLRLAGGREQFF. CDR3 in DNA: TGTGCCAGCAGCTTGAGACTAGCGGGAGGGCGAGAGCAGTTCTTC. The chain is built from TRBV5-4 and TRBJ2-1; 14 nucleotides align to TRBD2. J gave up 10 bases and V 1 base, and 4 bases lay outside the gene matches. The CDR3 sequence is 15 residues long. CDR1 SGHNT and CDR2 YYREEE come from the germline V gene (reference sequence).

The chain combines TRBV2 with TRBJ1-2, with D maybe TRBD1 (6 bases). The germline gives CDR1 SNHLY, CDR2 FYNNEI. Trimming shortened V by 4 bases and J by 1 base, and 13 bases separated the two germline ends. This CDR3 is built from 15 residues. The CDR3 sequence: CASSAQGLGNYGYTF. The CDR3 DNA reads as TGTGCCAGCAGTGCCCAGGGGTTGGGTAACTATGGCTACACCTTC.

The chain links TRBV6-1 to TRBJ2-7, with D maybe TRBD1 (6 bases). The CDR3 consists of 13 residues. V was cut by 6 bases and J by 2 bases, with 11 bases left in between. The V gene's germline CDR1 is MNHNS and CDR2 SASEGT. In nucleotides, the CDR3 is TGTGCCAGCAGCCCTCAGGGGACCTACGAGCAGTACTTC. Translation: CASSPQGTYEQYF.

The gene calls are TRBV11-2 and TRBJ1-1; TRBD1 might be the D (6 bases). Germline V CDR1 and CDR2: SGHAT, FQNNGV. V was shortened by 7 bases and J by 10 bases, with 22 bases between the two germline ends. This CDR3 spans 14 amino acids. The CDR3 sequence is CASITGSRGSGAFF. In DNA, the CDR3 is TGTGCCAGCATCACAGGGTCGCGTGGTAGTGGAGCTTTCTTT.

The chain recombines TRBV6-1 with TRBJ2-7, with TRBD1 matching 8 bases. Germline CDR1 and CDR2: MNHNS and SASEGT. This CDR3 has 15 amino acids. V shed 1 base and J 2 bases; nucleotides not matched to a gene: 4. DNA for the CDR3: TGTGCCAGCAGTGAAGGACAGGGGCCTCCCTACGAGCAGTACTTC. This codes for CASSEGQGPPYEQYF.

The rearrangement links TRBV7-9 to TRBJ2-5; D not certain. This CDR3 spans 14 amino acids. V was trimmed by 1 base and J by 1 base, leaving 7 bases between them. Germline CDR1 SEHNR, CDR2 FQNEAQ (reference sequence). CDR3 amino acids: CASSLEVLQETQYF. The CDR3, as DNA: TGTGCCAGCAGCTTAGAAGTACTCCAAGAGACCCAGTACTTC.

This chain joins TRBV7-9 and TRBJ2-1; 10 bases map to TRBD2. This CDR3 has 15 residues. CDR1 is SEHNR, CDR2 FQNEAQ, per germline (reference sequence). Unmatched junction bases numbered 3, after V lost 2 bases and J lost 5 bases. DNA of the CDR3: TGTGCCAGCAGCTTACTAGCGGGGGCGCACAATGAGCAGTTCTTC. Protein product: CASSLLAGAHNEQFF.

The gene calls are TRBV11-2 and TRBJ2-7; 8 nucleotides line up with TRBD1. The length of the CDR3 is 16 residues. J lost 0 bases, V lost 1 base, and 5 bases had no gene match. Germline V gene data show CDR1 as SGHAT and CDR2 as FQNNGV. Here the CDR3 DNA reads TGTGCCAGCAGCTTAGGGCGACAGGGGATCTCCTACGAGCAGTACTTC. Amino acid sequence: CASSLGRQGISYEQYF.

V is TRBV5-4 and J is TRBJ2-5; 7 bases match TRBD1. Germline CDR1 is SGHNT and CDR2 is YYREEE (reference sequence). J gave up 2 bases and V 4 bases, and 5 bases lay outside the gene matches. CDR3 size: 14 residues. The CDR3 sequence: CASSGTVTQETQYF. The CDR3 coding sequence is TGTGCCAGCAGCGGGACAGTGACTCAAGAGACCCAGTACTTC.

The rearrangement joins TRBV15 to TRBJ2-2; D unclear. This CDR3 comprises 15 residues. The ends were cut back, 1 base at V and 0 bases at J, with 6 bases in the middle. Germline CDR1 and CDR2: LNHNV and YYDKDF (reference sequence). The chain's CDR3 is CATSRGRSNTGELFF. The DNA for the CDR3 is TGTGCCACCAGCAGAGGCAGGTCGAACACCGGGGAGCTGTTTTTT.

V gene TRBV29-1 combines with J gene TRBJ1-3; a weak D match, TRBD1 (5 bases). This CDR3 has 13 amino acids. With 2 bases removed from V and 1 base from J, the gap between germline ends came to 6 bases. The germline CDR1 and CDR2 sequences are SQVTM and ANQGSEA. The CDR3 spells CSVERGSGNTIYF. CDR3 coding DNA: TGCAGCGTTGAAAGGGGATCTGGAAACACCATATATTTT. Full variable domain (missing parts from reference TRBV29-1 and TRBJ1-3): SAVISQKPSRDICQRGTSLTIQCQVDSQVTMMFWYRQQPGQSLTLIATANQGSEATYESGFVIDKFPISRPNLTFSTLTVSNMSPEDSSIYLCSVERGSGNTIYFGEGSWLTVV.

On this clone: Other nucleotide sequences in the sample specify the same CDR3. This chain connects TRBV18 to TRBJ2-5, with D unclear. Germline V gene data show CDR1 as KGHSH and CDR2 as LQKENI. The CDR3 spans 13 residues. V gave up 3 bases and J gave up 2 bases, with 7 bases separating them. Here the CDR3 DNA reads TGTGCCAGCTCACCTGGGCAGCAAGAGACCCAGTACTTC. It is translated as CASSPGQQETQYF.

V is TRBV28 and J is TRBJ1-4; TRBD1 might be the D (6 bases). The germline V and J ends were trimmed by 5 bases and 8 bases, with 18 bases remaining between them. CDR3 length equals 15 residues. Germline V gene lookup returns CDR1 MDHEN and CDR2 SYDVKM. CDR3 loop: CASSRKGGVVEKLFF. CDR3 DNA: TGTGCCAGCAGTAGAAAAGGGGGAGTCGTGGAAAAACTGTTTTTT.

The V gene is TRBV18, the J gene TRBJ2-7; D is ambiguous. The CDR3 is 14 amino acids. V was cut by 3 bases and J by 1 base, with 10 bases left in between. The germline V gene encodes CDR1 KGHSH and CDR2 LQKENI. CDR3 in DNA: TGTGCCAGCTCACCCTCGACACGATCCTACGAGCAGTACTTC. Its translation: CASSPSTRSYEQYF.